The 9 T cell receptor beta chains reported below all come from one sample, sequenced in a study of blood T cell repertoires in COVID-19. Method: immunoSEQ multiplex PCR; TCRdb's copy keeps in-frame clones and lacks some. Of about 28,000 clones listed, 87% are singletons. Sequences were obtained from peripheral blood. The receptors originated from a human donor in a cohort sampled during active COVID-19.

This clone was seen a single time. The chain recombines TRBV18 with TRBJ1-2; TRBD1 matches at 7 bases. Germline V lookup: CDR1 KGHSH, CDR2 LQKENI. J gave up 3 bases and V 3 bases, and 10 bases lay outside the gene matches. This CDR3 has 16 residues. CDR3: CASSPAGTESYYGYTF. CDR3 in DNA: TGTGCCAGCTCACCTGCAGGGACAGAGAGTTACTATGGCTACACCTTC.

V gene TRBV14 combines with J gene TRBJ1-5; D gene unclear. With 1 base removed from V and 7 bases from J, the gap between germline ends came to 8 bases. Germline V gene data show CDR1 as SGHDN and CDR2 as FVKESK. This CDR3 region has 13 residues. For the CDR3, the DNA is TGTGCCAGCAGCCAAGGGGAGGAGCAGCCCCAGCATTTT. Encoded protein: CASSQGEEQPQHF.

The chain links TRBV28 to TRBJ1-4, with TRBD1 matching over 7 bases. The CDR3 is made up of 16 amino acids. Germline V gene sequence: CDR1 MDHEN, CDR2 SYDVKM. The trim removed 6 bases at V and 7 bases at J, leaving 14 bases unmatched. The CDR3 spells CASREEGQGGSEKLFF. The CDR3 DNA reads as TGTGCCAGCAGGGAGGAGGGGCAGGGGGGAAGTGAAAAACTGTTTTTT.

This clone was counted a few times. The gene calls are TRBV10-3 and TRBJ2-7, with 12 bases identical to TRBD2. Looked up from germline, CDR1 is ENHRY and CDR2 is SYGVKD. The CDR3 has 15 amino acids. V trimming: 8 bases; J trimming: 2 bases; junction bases outside the gene matches: 7. The CDR3 loop reads CAIGKLAGGTYEQYF. The CDR3 DNA reads as TGTGCCATCGGGAAACTAGCGGGGGGAACCTACGAGCAGTACTTC.

The V call is TRBV30, the J call TRBJ1-2, with TRBD1 identical over 7 bases. Germline V lookup: CDR1 GTSNPN, CDR2 SVGIG (reference sequence). This CDR3 comprises 12 residues. The V and J ends lost 5 bases and 7 bases, in that order; junction bases with no gene match: 7. CDR3 residues: CAWDRDRGGYTF. CDR3 nucleotides: TGTGCCTGGGACAGGGATCGCGGTGGCTACACCTTC. The full variable domain, completed using reference TRBV30 and TRBJ1-2, is SQTIHQWPATLVQPVGSPLSLECTVEGTSNPNLYWYRQAAGRGLQLLFYSVGIGQISSEVPQNLSASRPQDRQFILSSKKLLLSDSGFYLCAWDRDRGGYTFGSGTRLTVV.

The V call is TRBV10-3, the J call TRBJ2-7; a weak D match, TRBD2 (6 bases). With 0 bases removed from V and 4 bases from J, the gap between germline ends came to 10 bases. Germline values: CDR1 ENHRY, CDR2 SYGVKD. This CDR3 region has 14 residues. The CDR3 region is CAISESAGGYEQYF. The CDR3 DNA reads TGTGCCATCAGTGAGTCAGCCGGGGGTTACGAGCAGTACTTC.

This clone was detected once. The chain couples TRBV25-1 to TRBJ2-5, with TRBD1 identical over 10 bases. V dropped 3 bases and J dropped 5; count of bases not matched to a gene: 9. CDR1 MGHDK and CDR2 SYGVNS come from the germline V gene. The CDR3 sequence is 16 residues long. As DNA, the CDR3 is TGTGCCAGCAGTGACCCAAGACAGGGGGCGAGGGAGACCCAGTACTTC. It encodes CASSDPRQGARETQYF.

This clone appeared a single time. The V and J genes are TRBV7-8 and TRBJ2-7, with TRBD1 identical over 12 bases. The V gene's germline CDR1 is SGHVS and CDR2 FQNEAQ. V was clipped by 7 bases and J by 6 bases; unmatched bases: 7. The CDR3 totals 14 residues. The CDR3 protein is CASNPGQGAREQYF. CDR3 bases: TGTGCCAGCAACCCGGGACAGGGGGCGCGCGAGCAGTACTTC.

This sequence joins TRBV7-2 and TRBJ2-7; TRBD2 agrees at 10 bases. CDR1 is SGHTA and CDR2 is FQGNSA in the germline V gene. The CDR3 is 14 amino acids. Unmatched junction bases numbered 3, after V lost 1 base and J lost 6 bases. The CDR3 DNA reads TGTGCCAGCAGCTTAGGCAGGACTAGCGGCGAGCAGTACTTC. Translating it yields CASSLGRTSGEQYF.